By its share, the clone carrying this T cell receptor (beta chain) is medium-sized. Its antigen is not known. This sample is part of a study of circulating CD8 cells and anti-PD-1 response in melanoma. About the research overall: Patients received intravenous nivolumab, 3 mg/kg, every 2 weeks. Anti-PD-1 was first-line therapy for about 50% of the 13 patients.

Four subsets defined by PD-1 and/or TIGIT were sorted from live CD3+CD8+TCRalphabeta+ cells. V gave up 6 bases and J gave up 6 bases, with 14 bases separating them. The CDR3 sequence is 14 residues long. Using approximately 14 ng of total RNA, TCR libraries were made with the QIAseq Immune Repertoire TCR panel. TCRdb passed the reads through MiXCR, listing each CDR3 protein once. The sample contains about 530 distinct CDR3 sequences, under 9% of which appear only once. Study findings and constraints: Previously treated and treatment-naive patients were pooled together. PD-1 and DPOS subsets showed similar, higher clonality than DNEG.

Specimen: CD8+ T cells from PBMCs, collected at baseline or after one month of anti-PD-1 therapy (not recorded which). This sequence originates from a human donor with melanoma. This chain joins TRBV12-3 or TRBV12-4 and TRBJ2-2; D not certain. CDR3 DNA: TGTGCCAGCAGGGGCCTAGTTTATGCCGGGGAGCTGTTTTTT. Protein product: CASRGLVYAGELFF.